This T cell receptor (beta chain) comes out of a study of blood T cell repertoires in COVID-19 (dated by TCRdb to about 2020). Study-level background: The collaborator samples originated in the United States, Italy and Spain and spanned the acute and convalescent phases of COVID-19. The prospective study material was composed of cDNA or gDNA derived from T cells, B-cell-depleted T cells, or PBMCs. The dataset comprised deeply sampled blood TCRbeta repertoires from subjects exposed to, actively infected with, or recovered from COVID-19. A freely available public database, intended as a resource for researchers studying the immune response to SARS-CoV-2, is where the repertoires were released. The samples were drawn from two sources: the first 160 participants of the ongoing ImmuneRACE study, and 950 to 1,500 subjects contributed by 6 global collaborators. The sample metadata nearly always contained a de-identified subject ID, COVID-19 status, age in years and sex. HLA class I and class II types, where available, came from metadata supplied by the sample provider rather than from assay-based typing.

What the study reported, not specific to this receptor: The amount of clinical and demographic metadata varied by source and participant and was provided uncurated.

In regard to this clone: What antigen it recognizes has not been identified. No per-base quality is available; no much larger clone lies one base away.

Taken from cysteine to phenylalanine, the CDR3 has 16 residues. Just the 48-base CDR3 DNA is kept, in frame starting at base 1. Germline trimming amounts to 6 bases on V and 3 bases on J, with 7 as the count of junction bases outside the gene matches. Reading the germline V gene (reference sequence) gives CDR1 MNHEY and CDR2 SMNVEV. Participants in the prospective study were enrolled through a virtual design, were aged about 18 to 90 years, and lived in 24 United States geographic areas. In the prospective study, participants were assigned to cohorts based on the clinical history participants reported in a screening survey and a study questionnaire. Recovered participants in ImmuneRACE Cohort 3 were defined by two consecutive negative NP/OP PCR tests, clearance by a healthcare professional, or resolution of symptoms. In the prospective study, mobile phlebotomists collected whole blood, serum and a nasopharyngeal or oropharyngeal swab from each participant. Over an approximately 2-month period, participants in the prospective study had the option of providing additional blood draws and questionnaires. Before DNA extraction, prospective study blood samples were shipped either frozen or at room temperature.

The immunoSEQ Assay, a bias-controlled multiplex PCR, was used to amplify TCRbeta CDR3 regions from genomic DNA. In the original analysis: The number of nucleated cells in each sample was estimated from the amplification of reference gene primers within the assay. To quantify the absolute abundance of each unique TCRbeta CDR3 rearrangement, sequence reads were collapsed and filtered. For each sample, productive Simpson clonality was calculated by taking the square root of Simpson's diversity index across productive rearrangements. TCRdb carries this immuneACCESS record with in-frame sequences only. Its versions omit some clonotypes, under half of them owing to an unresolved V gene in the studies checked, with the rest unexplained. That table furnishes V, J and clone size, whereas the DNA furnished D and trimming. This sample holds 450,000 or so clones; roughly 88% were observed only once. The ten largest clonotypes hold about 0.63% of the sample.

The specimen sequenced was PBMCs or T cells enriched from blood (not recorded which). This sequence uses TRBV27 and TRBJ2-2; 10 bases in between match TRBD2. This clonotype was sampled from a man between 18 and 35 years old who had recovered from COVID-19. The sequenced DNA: TGTGCCAGCAGGGAGGCAGCGGGGGGGGACACCGGGGAGCTGTTTTTT. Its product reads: CASREAAGGDTGELFF.